A single sample gave rise to the 18 T cell receptor beta chains below, sequenced in a study of vaccination and CD4 T cells after COVID-19. Their antigens remain unidentified. The Oncomine TCR Beta short-read assay sequenced DNA from cultured CD4+ T cells. In TCRdb, the PCR reads were re-called with MiXCR into one record per CDR3 protein. This table has around 20,000 distinct CDR3 sequences, roughly 35% appearing once. As for time point: late sampling 161 to 241 days after vaccination in a few convalescent patients. Treatment of the sample: roughly 11-day PBMC culture with coronavirus spike peptide pools or control peptides (ViraFEST assay). The specimen comprised CD4+ T cells from blood, cultured in vitro, sampled about 7 months after SARS-CoV-2 vaccination. The receptor source for this set is a human donor who had recovered from COVID-19.

The chain joins TRBV27 to TRBJ2-1, with TRBD1 matching 7 bases. Per the germline V gene, CDR1 is MNHEY and CDR2 is SMNVEV (reference sequence). The length of the CDR3 is 13 residues. J was trimmed by 7 bases and V by 5 bases; bases with no gene match: 5. The CDR3 nucleotides are TGTGCCAGCAGTGACAGGGTTTGGAATGAGCAGTTCTTC. This sequence encodes CASSDRVWNEQFF.

This clonotype turned up a few times. The V gene is TRBV10-3, the J gene TRBJ1-2; D unclear. CDR3 length: 12 amino acids. The V end was cut by 6 bases, the J end by 14 bases, with 19 bases between. Germline V gene data show CDR1 as ENHRY and CDR2 as SYGVKD. The CDR3, as DNA: TGTGCCATCAGCGACCACCCCGAGGGAGGGACCTTC. Translation gives CAISDHPEGGTF.

The chain joins TRBV7-6 to TRBJ2-7, with TRBD2 identical over 8 bases. Germline-derived CDR1 and CDR2 are SGHVS and FNYEAQ. The CDR3 totals 16 residues. The J segment lost 3 bases and the V segment lost 1 base, leaving 8 bases of the junction unmatched. CDR3 protein: CASSLVSGSPVYEQYF. Here the CDR3 DNA reads TGTGCCAGCAGCTTAGTAAGCGGGAGCCCTGTCTACGAGCAGTACTTC.

The chain joins TRBV4-3 to TRBJ1-5; D is ambiguous. Germline V lookup: CDR1 LGHNA, CDR2 YSLEER. This CDR3 is built from 15 residues. Trimming removed 1 base from V and 1 base from J, with 8 bases in between. For the CDR3, the DNA is TGCGCCAGCAGCCAAGGAATAGGGAGCAATCAGCCCCAGCATTTT. As protein: CASSQGIGSNQPQHF.

The chain links TRBV19 to TRBJ2-7; 7 positions match TRBD2. This CDR3 contains 16 residues. Per the germline V gene, CDR1 is LNHDA and CDR2 is SQIVND (reference sequence). The V gene end was trimmed by 6 bases and the J gene end by 2 bases; junction bases not matched to a gene: 13. The CDR3 DNA is TGTGCCAGTAGGAGGAGTGGCGGGAGAGGAACCTACGAGCAGTACTTC. Residues: CASRRSGGRGTYEQYF.

This sequence joins TRBV6-1 and TRBJ2-1; D is perhaps TRBD2 (5 bases). The CDR3 consists of 14 residues. Germline V gives CDR1 MNHNS, CDR2 SASEGT. Between the trimmed V and J ends, which lost 10 bases and 5 bases, there was a span of 18 bases. The CDR3 nucleotides read TGTGCCACCTCGAAGGAGCGGCCTCACAATGAGCAGTTCTTC. Translation gives CATSKERPHNEQFF.

The rearrangement joins TRBV30 to TRBJ2-6; D gene uncertain. V was shortened by 0 bases and J by 3 bases, with 3 bases between the two germline ends. This CDR3 region has 13 residues. From germline, CDR1 is GTSNPN and CDR2 SVGIG (reference sequence). DNA for the CDR3: TGTGCCTGGAGTGTAGGTGGGGCCAACGTCCTGACTTTC. It yields the protein CAWSVGGANVLTF. Full variable domain (rest looked up from reference TRBV30 and TRBJ2-6): SQTIHQWPATLVQPVGSPLSLECTVEGTSNPNLYWYRQAAGRGLQLLFYSVGIGQISSEVPQNLSASRPQDRQFILSSKKLLLSDSGFYLCAWSVGGANVLTFGAGSRLTVL.

This clonotype was observed a few times. The junction departs from the called germline gene at one end, perhaps through a read error. V gene TRBV29-1 combines with J gene TRBJ2-3; D is possibly TRBD1 or TRBD2 (5 bases each). Per the germline V gene, CDR1 is SQVTM and CDR2 is ANQGSEA. The CDR3 has 12 amino acids. CDR3 DNA sequence: TGCAGTGTTGGGGGTGGCACAGATACGCAGTATTTT. It is translated as CSVGGGTDTQYF.

The count of this clonotype is one. V gene TRBV7-9 combines with J gene TRBJ2-7; 8 bases fit TRBD1. Trimming took 1 base from V and 3 from J; bases not matched to a gene: 8. The CDR3 runs 16 residues. Germline loops: CDR1 SEHNR, CDR2 FQNEAQ (reference sequence). CDR3 region: CASSLGRTGLNYEQYF. The CDR3 DNA is TGTGCCAGCAGCTTAGGAAGGACAGGGTTAAACTACGAGCAGTACTTC.

The gene calls are TRBV28 and TRBJ2-1; the D gene could be TRBD1 or TRBD2 (5 bases each). Germline lookup yields CDR1 MDHEN and CDR2 SYDVKM. V shed 6 bases and J shed 2 bases, with 11 bases lying between them. The CDR3 totals 14 residues. The CDR3 is CASRGPLTYNEQFF. CDR3 coding DNA: TGTGCCAGCAGGGGACCCCTGACCTACAATGAGCAGTTCTTC.

V and J are TRBV20-1 and TRBJ2-5; 8 nucleotides line up with TRBD1. Trimming at V came to 3 bases and at J to 1 base, leaving 7 bases not matched to a gene. This CDR3 region has 15 residues. The germline gives CDR1 DFQATT, CDR2 SNEGSKA (reference sequence). This chain's CDR3 is CSARDVTGAQETQYF. CDR3 nucleotides: TGCAGTGCTAGGGATGTGACAGGGGCCCAAGAGACCCAGTACTTC.

This clonotype was counted only a few times. This chain links TRBV7-9 with TRBJ2-1; D possibly matches TRBD1 or TRBD2 (5 bases each). In germline, CDR1 is SEHNR, CDR2 FQNEAQ (reference sequence). CDR3 length: 14 amino acids. The V and J ends lost 6 bases and 2 bases respectively, with 11 bases between them. This CDR3 reads CASRGDRTYNEQFF. CDR3 in DNA: TGTGCCAGCAGGGGGGACCGGACCTACAATGAGCAGTTCTTC. The full variable domain, completed using reference TRBV7-9 and TRBJ2-1, is DTGVSQNPRHKITKRGQNVTFRCDPISEHNRLYWYRQTLGQGPEFLTYFQNEAQLEKSRLLSDRFSAERPKGSFSTLEIQRTEQGDSAMYLCASRGDRTYNEQFFGPGTRLTVL.

This clonotype was picked up a small number of times. Relative to the germline gene, one junction end is altered; a read error may explain this. This chain connects TRBV7-6 to TRBJ2-5; D is unresolved. The CDR3 runs 14 residues. The germline gives CDR1 SGHVS, CDR2 FNYEAQ. CDR3 nucleotide sequence: TGTGCCAGCAGCTTAGTCCGGGTTCAAGGGACCCAGTACTTC. Translating gives CASSLVRVQGTQYF.

This clonotype was detected a few times. The V gene is TRBV7-2, the J gene TRBJ2-1; 12 positions agree with TRBD2. V shed 1 base and J 1 base; nucleotides not matched to a gene: 8. Germline V gene lookup returns CDR1 SGHTA and CDR2 FQGNSA. The CDR3 runs to 19 residues. CDR3 DNA sequence: TGTGCCAGCAGCTTAGTCCCTAGCGGGAGGGCCCAATCCTACAATGAGCAGTTCTTC. Protein sequence: CASSLVPSGRAQSYNEQFF.

V gene TRBV20-1 combines with J gene TRBJ2-3; 10 positions match TRBD2. J was trimmed by 2 bases and V by 5 bases; bases with no gene match: 4. The CDR3 sequence is 14 residues long. Germline loops: CDR1 DFQATT, CDR2 SNEGSKA (reference sequence). CDR3 coding DNA: TGCAGTGCTGGAACTAGCGGGAACACAGATACGCAGTATTTT. Protein sequence: CSAGTSGNTDTQYF.

This chain links TRBV10-3 with TRBJ2-5; D may correspond to TRBD1 or TRBD2 (5 bases each). Trimming pared 0 bases from V and 7 bases from J, leaving 18 bases between. Germline lookup yields CDR1 ENHRY and CDR2 SYGVKD. The CDR3 length is 16 residues. For the CDR3, the DNA is TGTGCCATCAGTGAGTCCTCGGGGCAAGAGATGGGGACCCAGTACTTC. It specifies CAISESSGQEMGTQYF.

The V gene is TRBV7-3, the J gene TRBJ2-1; 8 positions agree with TRBD1. The V gene end was trimmed by 3 bases and the J gene end by 9 bases; junction bases not matched to a gene: 13. This CDR3 is built from 16 residues. Looked up from germline, CDR1 is SGHTA and CDR2 is FQGTGA. This CDR3 is CASSLNGQGGVGEQFF. CDR3 bases: TGTGCCAGCAGCTTGAACGGACAGGGAGGTGTAGGTGAGCAGTTCTTC.

Here the CDR3 DNA reads TGTGCCAGCAGTCCCAATCTCAGGGGGGGTAACTTCTTT. Protein: CASSPNLRGGNFF. The rearrangement uses TRBV6-2 or TRBV6-3 and TRBJ1-1; 7 bases match TRBD1. CDR3 length: 13 residues. CDR1 and CDR2 from the germline V gene are MNHEY and SVGEGT. Losses at the gene ends were 5 bases for V and 14 bases for J; bases not matched to a gene: 14.